These T cell receptor beta chains were read from a single sample in a study of immune heterogeneity within non-small cell lung tumors. TCRdb called the multiplex PCR reads again in MiXCR, with one record for every CDR3 protein. Here the sample spans 9,000 to 13,000 distinct CDR3 sequences, 30% being singletons. Sequencing was done on a sample of lung tumor tissue. These receptor sequences come from a woman aged 45-65 years with non-small cell lung cancer. Both conserved end residues are part of each CDR3. The order of the fields is J gene, D gene, V gene, clone size, CDR3 protein, CDR3 DNA. A D gene is named only where the DNA matches it firmly. Clone sizes are given selectively: once, few, many, or a class where the clone is expanded.

TRBJ1-4 | . | TRBV25-1 | few | CASSAGAGIKLFF | TGTGCCAGCAGTGCAGGTGCGGGGATAAAACTGTTTTTT
TRBJ2-5 | TRBD2 | TRBV4-2 | many | CASSQEVAGAGETQYF | TGTGCCAGCAGCCAAGAGGTAGCGGGGGCTGGGGAGACCCAGTACTTC
TRBJ1-1 | TRBD1 | TRBV11-3 | . | CASSPLGQGAAEAFF | TGTGCCAGCAGCCCCCTCGGACAGGGGGCGGCTGAAGCTTTCTTT
TRBJ1-2 | . | TRBV6-1 | few | CASTPDRRHNYGYTF | TGTGCCAGCACCCCAGACCGGAGACATAACTATGGCTACACCTTC
TRBJ1-2 | . | TRBV25-1 | . | CASSPGGNYGYTF | TGTGCCAGCAGTCCCGGGGGTAACTATGGCTACACCTTC
TRBJ2-7 | . | TRBV19 | many | CASSIWDIPYEQYF | TGTGCCAGTAGTATATGGGATATCCCCTACGAGCAGTACTTC
TRBJ1-5 | TRBD1 | TRBV12-3/TRBV12-4 | medium-sized | CASSLDRVNQPQHF | TGTGCCAGCAGTCTGGACAGGGTCAATCAGCCCCAGCATTTT
TRBJ1-1 | . | TRBV19 | . | CASSIDLARVESTEAFF | TGTGCCAGTAGTATAGATCTGGCCAGGGTGGAGTCCACTGAAGCTTTCTTT
TRBJ1-6 | . | TRBV28 | . | CASRTGHNNSPLHF | TGTGCCAGCAGGACGGGACACAATAATTCACCCCTCCACTTT
TRBJ2-3 | TRBD2 | TRBV11-2 | many | CASSLSPGTSGGLRDTQYF | TGTGCCAGCAGCTTGTCTCCCGGGACTAGCGGGGGCCTCCGCGATACGCAGTATTTT
TRBJ2-1 | TRBD2 | TRBV7-9 | . | CASSLFTPSGTEQFF | TGTGCCAGCAGCTTATTCACGCCTAGCGGGACCGAGCAGTTCTTC
TRBJ2-1 | . | TRBV12-3/TRBV12-4 | . | CASSLALAWVDNEQFF | TGTGCCAGCAGTTTGGCCTTAGCGTGGGTGGACAATGAGCAGTTCTTC
TRBJ2-7 | . | TRBV3-1 | . | CASSAAKGPYYEQYF | TGTGCCAGCAGCGCGGCGAAGGGCCCATACTACGAGCAGTACTTC
TRBJ1-2 | . | TRBV5-5 | . | CASSLQDSDLYGYTF | TGTGCCAGCAGCTTACAAGACAGCGACCTATATGGCTACACCTTC